In its sample, the clone carrying this T cell receptor (beta chain) was seen once. These data belong to a study of blood T cell repertoires in COVID-19. Study overall: There were acute and convalescent COVID-19 samples, and they came from the United States, Italy and Spain.

Libraries were prepared by immunoSEQ multiplex PCR; TCRdb keeps only in-frame clonotypes and omits some of them. The sample includes about 410,000 clones, 86% of them seen just once. Germline V gene lookup returns CDR1 MNHNS and CDR2 SASEGT. The CDR3 consists of 13 residues. V gave up 1 base and J gave up 14 bases, with 15 bases separating them. V usage is TRBV6-1 and J usage is TRBJ2-1; D is perhaps TRBD2 (6 bases). The sequence was collected from a woman in her 30s with active or convalescent COVID-19. The specimen sequenced was peripheral blood. CDR3 sequence reads: CASSEVLNGSKFF. CDR3 coding DNA: TGTGCCAGCAGTGAAGTGCTTAACGGGAGCAAGTTCTTC.